This T cell receptor (beta chain) stems from a study of blood T cell repertoires in COVID-19. Germline CDR1 and CDR2: SGHVS and FNYEAQ. J lost 0 bases, V lost 6 bases, and 8 bases had no gene match. The CDR3 covers 16 residues. Study processing details: Nucleated cell number was recorded as an estimate derived from reference gene primer amplification. Only in-frame clones appear in the TCRdb table, and some are missing; sequencing was by immunoSEQ multiplex PCR. The V and J calls and the clone size are those of that table, but D and trimming were determined from the DNA. The table has about 150,000 clones, roughly nine tenths seen once; the top ten hold around 4%.

Sequences were obtained from peripheral blood. The TCR sequence derives from a woman aged 55 to 70 with active or convalescent COVID-19. V and J are TRBV7-6 and TRBJ2-3; 8 positions match TRBD2. The CDR3 DNA reads as TGTGCCAGCAGAGCCTTAGCGGGGACTAGCACAGATACGCAGTATTTT. Translating gives CASRALAGTSTDTQYF. Drawing the rest from reference TRBV7-6 and TRBJ2-3, the complete variable domain is GAGVSQSPRYKVTKRGQDVALRCDPISGHVSLYWYRQALGQGPEFLTYFNYEAQQDKSGLPNDRFSAERPEGSISTLTIQRTEQRDSAMYRCASRALAGTSTDTQYFGPGTRLTVL.